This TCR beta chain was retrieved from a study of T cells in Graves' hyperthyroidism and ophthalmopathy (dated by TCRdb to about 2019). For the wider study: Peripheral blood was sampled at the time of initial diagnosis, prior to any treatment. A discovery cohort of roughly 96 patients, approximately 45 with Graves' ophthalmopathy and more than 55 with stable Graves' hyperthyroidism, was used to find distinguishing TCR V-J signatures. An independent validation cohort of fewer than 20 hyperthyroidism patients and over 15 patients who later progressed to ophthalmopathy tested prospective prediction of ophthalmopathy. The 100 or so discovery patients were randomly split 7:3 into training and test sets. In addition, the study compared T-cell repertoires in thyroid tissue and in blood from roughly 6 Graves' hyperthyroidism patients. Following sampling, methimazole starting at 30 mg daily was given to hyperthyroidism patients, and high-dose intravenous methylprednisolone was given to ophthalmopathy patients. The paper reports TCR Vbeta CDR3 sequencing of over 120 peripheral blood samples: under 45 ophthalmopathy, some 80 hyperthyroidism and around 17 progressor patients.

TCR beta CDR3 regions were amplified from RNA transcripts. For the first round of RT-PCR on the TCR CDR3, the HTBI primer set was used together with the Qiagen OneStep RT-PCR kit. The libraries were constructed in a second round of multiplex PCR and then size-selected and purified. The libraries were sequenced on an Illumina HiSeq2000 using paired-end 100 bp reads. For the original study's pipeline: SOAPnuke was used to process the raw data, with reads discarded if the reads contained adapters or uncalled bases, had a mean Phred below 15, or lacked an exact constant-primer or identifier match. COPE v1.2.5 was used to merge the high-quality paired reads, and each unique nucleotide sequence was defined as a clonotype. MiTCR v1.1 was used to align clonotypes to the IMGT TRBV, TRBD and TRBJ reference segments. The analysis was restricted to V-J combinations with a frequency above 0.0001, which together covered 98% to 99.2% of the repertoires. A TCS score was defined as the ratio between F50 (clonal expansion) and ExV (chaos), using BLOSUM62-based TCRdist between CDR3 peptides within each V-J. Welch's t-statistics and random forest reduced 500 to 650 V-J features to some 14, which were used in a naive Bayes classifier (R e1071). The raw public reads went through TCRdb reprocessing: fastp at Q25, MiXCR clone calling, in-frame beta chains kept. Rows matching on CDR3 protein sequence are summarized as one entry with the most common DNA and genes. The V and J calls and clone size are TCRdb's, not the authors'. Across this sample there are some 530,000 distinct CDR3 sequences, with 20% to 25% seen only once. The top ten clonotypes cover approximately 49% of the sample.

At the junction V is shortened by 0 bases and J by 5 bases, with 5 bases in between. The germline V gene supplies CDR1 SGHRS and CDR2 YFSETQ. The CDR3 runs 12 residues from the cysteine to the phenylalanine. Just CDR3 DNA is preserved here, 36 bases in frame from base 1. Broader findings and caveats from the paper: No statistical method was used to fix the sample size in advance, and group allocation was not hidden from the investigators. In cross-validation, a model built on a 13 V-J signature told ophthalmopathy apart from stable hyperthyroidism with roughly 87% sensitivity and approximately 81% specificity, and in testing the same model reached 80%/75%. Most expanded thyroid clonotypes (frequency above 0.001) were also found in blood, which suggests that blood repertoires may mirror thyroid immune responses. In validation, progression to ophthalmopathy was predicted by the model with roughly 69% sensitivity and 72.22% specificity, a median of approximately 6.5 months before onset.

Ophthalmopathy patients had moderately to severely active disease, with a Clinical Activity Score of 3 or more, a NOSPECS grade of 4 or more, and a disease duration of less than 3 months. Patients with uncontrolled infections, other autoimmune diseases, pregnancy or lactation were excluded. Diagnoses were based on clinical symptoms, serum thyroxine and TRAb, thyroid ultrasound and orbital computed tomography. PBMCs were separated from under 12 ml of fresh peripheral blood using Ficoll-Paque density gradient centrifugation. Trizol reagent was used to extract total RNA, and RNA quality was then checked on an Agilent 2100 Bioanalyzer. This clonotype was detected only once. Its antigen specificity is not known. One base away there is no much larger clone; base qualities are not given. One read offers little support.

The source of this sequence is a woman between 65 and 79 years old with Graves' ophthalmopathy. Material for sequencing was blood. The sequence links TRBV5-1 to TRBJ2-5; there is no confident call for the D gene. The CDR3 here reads CASSLELETQYF. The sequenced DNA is TGCGCCAGCAGCTTGGAGCTGGAGACCCAGTACTTC.